This T cell receptor (beta chain) emerged from a study of CD8+ T cells in alopecia areata (dated by TCRdb to between 2018 and 2020). About the investigation overall: The treated patients took part in an open-label pilot trial in which moderate-to-severe alopecia areata was treated with oral tofacitinib at 5 to 10 mg twice daily. Scalp tissue and sorted CD4+ and CD8+ peripheral blood T cells from patchy and totalis/universalis alopecia areata patients and from healthy controls were covered by human TCRbeta sequencing. For the treated patients, the SALT score, which quantifies what percentage of scalp surface area is affected, served as the measure of disease severity. Biopsies were taken from tofacitinib-treated patients at baseline and at 4 and 24 weeks of treatment, and a later scalp biopsy was taken in several of the tofacitinib-treated patients. The study used high-throughput TCRbeta sequencing to examine T cell clonal expansion in alopecia areata, in both the C3H/HeJ mouse model and human patients. RNA came from the PAXgene miRNA kit for fixed scalp, the miRNeasy kit for PBMCs, and the RNeasy kit for mouse skin. Tofacitinib was given for 6 to 18 months, followed by 6 months of follow-up off drug to assess delayed response and recurrence. Scalp clonality was compared among normal scalp (n=4), patchy alopecia areata scalp (n=8), and alopecia totalis/universalis scalp (n=8). TCRbeta CDR3 regions were amplified by immunoSEQ multiplex PCR with 35 Vbeta forward and 13 Jbeta reverse primers.

The library relied on the immunoSEQ multiplex PCR assay. RNA was extracted from all samples and reverse transcribed into cDNA, which served as template for TCR sequencing. SuperScript III was used for first-strand cDNA synthesis, primed with a 2:1 mix of oligo-dT and random hexamers. A synthetic immune receptor repertoire was used to measure amplification bias, and any remaining bias was corrected computationally. On the study's bioinformatics: Raw reads were preprocessed for error removal, and CDR3 was defined according to IMGT conventions as running from the conserved cysteine to phenylalanine. Clonality was computed by normalizing Shannon entropy by log2 of the number of productive unique TCRs and subtracting the result from 1. Whether each scalp clone was CD4 or CD8 was inferred by checking scalp TCRbeta sequences against the CD4 and CD8 repertoires from sorted blood. As stored in TCRdb, this immuneACCESS dataset retains in-frame rearrangements with V and J assigned. A fraction of the clones does not appear; measured against another copy, unresolved V genes explain less than half of the discrepancy, and the remainder lacks a known reason. V and J calls and clone size come straight from that table; D and trimming were deduced from the DNA. The sample profile shows 150,000 to 250,000 clones; more than 55% of them were found once. The leading ten clones occupy approximately 3.3% of the sample.

Results the study describes overall, beyond this receptor: Unlike mouse skin, where gammadelta T cells dominate, normal human skin contains resident alphabeta T cells that get sequenced too, which complicates analysis of the scalp TCR repertoire. Because the treated cohort was small and included a single nonresponder, larger studies are needed to assess links between baseline CD8+ expansion and response. Tofacitinib significantly decreased scalp clonality and the number of expanded CD8+ clones among the top 100 scalp clones. Compared with normal scalp, lesional scalp had higher clonality and more expanded CD8+ clones, particularly in alopecia totalis/universalis, a pattern that suggests antigenic drive. TCR sequences shared between patients were less clear than in mice, possibly partly because of HLA diversity in the patient population. During tofacitinib treatment, many expanded lesional clones stuck around in both scalp and blood, and this persistence may partly explain why relapse happens after treatment is stopped.

As to this clone: Its cognate antigen has yet to be identified. Per-base quality was not reported, and no clone a single base away is much larger than it.

Interpreted using the paper, the time point label stands for: around 4 weeks on oral tofacitinib. In light of the paper, this sample's treatment or condition label describes: oral pan-JAK inhibitor, 5-10 mg twice daily. From alopecia areata patients, peripheral blood was collected along with lesional scalp punch biopsies. PBMCs were separated by density centrifugation and stained for CD3, CD4 and CD8, after which CD4+ and CD8+ T cells were sorted on a FACSAria. Trimming takes 2 bases off V and 1 base off J; junction bases not matched to a gene: 1. CDR1 SGHRS and CDR2 YFSETQ were looked up in the germline V gene. There are 15 amino acids in the CDR3, from cysteine to phenylalanine inclusive. The DNA shown is the 45-base CDR3, in frame from base 1.

The sequencing here drew on CD4+ T cells sorted from blood, taken at week 4, from a patient treated with tofacitinib. This sequence originates from a human donor with alopecia areata. Rearrangement joined TRBV5-1 to TRBJ2-3, with 10 bases aligning to TRBD1. The nucleotide sequence reads TGCGCCAGCAGCTTCGGACAGGGGGGCACAGATACGCAGTATTTT. Its protein is CASSFGQGGTDTQYF. This CDR3, with the reference TRBV5-1 and TRBJ2-3 proteins standing in past its ends, gives the full variable domain KAGVTQTPRYLIKTRGQQVTLSCSPISGHRSVSWYQQTPGQGLQFLFEYFSETQRNKGNFPGRFSGRQFSNSRSEMNVSTLELGDSALYLCASSFGQGGTDTQYFGPGTRLTVL.